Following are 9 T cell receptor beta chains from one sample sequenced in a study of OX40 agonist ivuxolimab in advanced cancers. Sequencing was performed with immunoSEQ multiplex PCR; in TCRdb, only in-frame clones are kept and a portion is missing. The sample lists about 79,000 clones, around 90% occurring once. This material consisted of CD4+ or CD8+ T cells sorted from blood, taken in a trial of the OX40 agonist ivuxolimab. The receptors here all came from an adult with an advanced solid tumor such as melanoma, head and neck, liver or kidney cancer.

CDR3 DNA: TGTGCCAGCAGTTACTCTCACCCCCGGGGTGGCTACACCTTC. Encoded protein: CASSYSHPRGGYTF. The chain couples TRBV6-5 to TRBJ1-2, with D unresolved. The germline V gene has CDR1 MNHEY and CDR2 SVGAGI. This CDR3 has 14 residues. V was pared by 0 bases and J by 7 bases, with 12 bases between.

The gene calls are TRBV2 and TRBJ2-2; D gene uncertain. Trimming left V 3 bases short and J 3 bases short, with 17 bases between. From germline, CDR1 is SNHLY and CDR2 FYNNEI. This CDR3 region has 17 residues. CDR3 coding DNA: TGTGCCAGCAGTGAGCAGCAGGTTCTGTGGGACACCGGGGAGCTGTTTTTT. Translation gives CASSEQQVLWDTGELFF.

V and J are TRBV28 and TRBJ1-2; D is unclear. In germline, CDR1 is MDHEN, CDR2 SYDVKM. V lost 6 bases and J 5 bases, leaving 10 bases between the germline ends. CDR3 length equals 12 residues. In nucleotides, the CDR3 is TGTGCCAGCAGCAAAGTGGGATATGGCTACACCTTC. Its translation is CASSKVGYGYTF.

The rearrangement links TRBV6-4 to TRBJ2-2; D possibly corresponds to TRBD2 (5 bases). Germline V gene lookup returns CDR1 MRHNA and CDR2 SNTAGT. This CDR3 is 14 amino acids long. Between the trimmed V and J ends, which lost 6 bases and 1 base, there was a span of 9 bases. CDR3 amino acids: CASRAGMNTGELFF. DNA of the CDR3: TGTGCCAGCAGAGCCGGGATGAACACCGGGGAGCTGTTTTTT.

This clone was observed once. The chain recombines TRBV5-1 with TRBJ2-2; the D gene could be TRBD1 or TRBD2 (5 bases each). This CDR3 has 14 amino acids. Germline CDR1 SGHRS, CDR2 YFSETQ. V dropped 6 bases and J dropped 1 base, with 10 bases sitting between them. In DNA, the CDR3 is TGCGCCAGCAAAGCTGGGGGGAACACCGGGGAGCTGTTTTTT. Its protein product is CASKAGGNTGELFF.

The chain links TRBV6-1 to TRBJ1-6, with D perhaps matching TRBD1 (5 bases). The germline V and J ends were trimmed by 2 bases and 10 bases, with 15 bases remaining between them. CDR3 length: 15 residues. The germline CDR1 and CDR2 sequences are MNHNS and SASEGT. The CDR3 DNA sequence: TGTGCCAGCAGTGAATCGCCAGGGACGGGGTCACCCCTCCACTTT. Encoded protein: CASSESPGTGSPLHF.

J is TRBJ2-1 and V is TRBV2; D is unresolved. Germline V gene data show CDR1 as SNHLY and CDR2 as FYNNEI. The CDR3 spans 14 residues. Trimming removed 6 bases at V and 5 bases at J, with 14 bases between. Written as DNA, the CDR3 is TGTGCCAGCAGCTTCTTAGGAAGGGACAATGAGCAGTTCTTC. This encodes CASSFLGRDNEQFF.

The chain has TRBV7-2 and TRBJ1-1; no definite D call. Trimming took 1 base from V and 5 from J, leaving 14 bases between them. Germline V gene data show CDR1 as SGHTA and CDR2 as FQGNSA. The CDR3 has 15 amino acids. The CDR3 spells CASSLVGLGGTEAFF. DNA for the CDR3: TGTGCCAGCAGCTTAGTCGGCCTGGGAGGAACTGAAGCTTTCTTT.

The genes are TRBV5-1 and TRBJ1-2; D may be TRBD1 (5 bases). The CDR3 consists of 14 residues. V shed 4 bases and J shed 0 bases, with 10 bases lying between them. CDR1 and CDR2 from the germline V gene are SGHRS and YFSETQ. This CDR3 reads CASSPGAANYGYTF. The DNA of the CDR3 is TGCGCCAGCAGCCCCGGGGCAGCTAACTATGGCTACACCTTC.